Following are 25 T cell receptor beta chains from one sample sequenced in a study of OX40 agonist ivuxolimab in advanced cancers. Profiling relied on immunoSEQ multiplex PCR, and the TCRdb table lists in-frame clones only, not all of them. The data show roughly 100,000 clones, 84% seen once. This specimen was CD4+ or CD8+ T cells sorted from blood, taken in a trial of the OX40 agonist ivuxolimab. The receptor source for this set is an adult with an advanced solid tumor such as melanoma, head and neck, liver or kidney cancer.

A few counts support this clone. The genes are TRBV28 and TRBJ1-1; D gene ambiguous. The germline gives CDR1 MDHEN, CDR2 SYDVKM. The CDR3 sequence is 12 residues long. V shed 7 bases and J shed 5 bases, with 11 bases lying between them. The CDR3 coding sequence is TGTGCCAGCAATTTGGGTTTGACTGAAGCTTTCTTT. Translating gives CASNLGLTEAFF.

This chain connects TRBV7-9 to TRBJ2-5; perhaps TRBD1 as D (6 bases). The J call is uncertain, as TRBJ2-7 better fits the DNA end. Germline CDR1 reads SEHNR; CDR2 reads FQNEAQ (reference sequence). The CDR3 spans 15 residues. DNA for the CDR3: TGTGCCAGCAGCCAGATTAGTACAGGGTTTGCCGAGCAGTACTTC. Its protein is CASSQISTGFAEQYF.

This clone was seen a handful of times. The gene calls are TRBV15 and TRBJ1-4, with 8 bases matching TRBD1. The CDR3 is 16 residues long. The ends lost 0 bases at V and 8 bases at J; junction bases unmatched: 8. The germline CDR1 and CDR2 sequences are LNHNV and YYDKDF (reference sequence). CDR3 sequence reads: CATSRDRGQGIEKLFF. The CDR3 nucleotides are TGTGCCACCAGCAGAGATCGAGGACAGGGTATCGAAAAACTGTTTTTT. Based on the CDR3 plus reference TRBV15 and TRBJ1-4, the full variable domain is DAMVIQNPRYQVTQFGKPVTLSCSQTLNHNVMYWYQQKSSQAPKLLFHYYDKDFNNEADTPDNFQSRRPNTSFCFLDIRSPGLGDTAMYLCATSRDRGQGIEKLFFGSGTQLSVL.

The CDR3 sequence: CASSPGWDRGMAEQYF. CDR3 in DNA: TGTGCCAGCAGTCCTGGGTGGGACAGGGGAATGGCCGAGCAGTACTTC. V and J are TRBV27 and TRBJ2-5; 10 nucleotides match TRBD1. The J call is uncertain, as TRBJ2-7 better fits the DNA end. The CDR3 extends over 16 amino acids. Germline loops: CDR1 MNHEY, CDR2 SMNVEV (reference sequence).

This clone was counted between two and nine times. The chain links TRBV7-2 to TRBJ1-2; TRBD1 aligns across 10 bases. The CDR3 runs to 15 residues. Germline V gene sequence: CDR1 SGHTA, CDR2 FQGNSA. V shed 5 bases, J shed 7 bases, and the junction held 10 bases outside the gene matches. In nucleotides, the CDR3 is TGTGCCAGCAGCCCGACAGGGGGCTTAGGGGGTGGCTACACCTTC. This translates into CASSPTGGLGGGYTF.

The chain joins TRBV5-1 to TRBJ1-2; 7 bases are a match to TRBD1. With V trimmed by 4 bases and J by 0 bases, 12 bases remained unmatched. Germline CDR1 reads SGHRS; CDR2 reads YFSETQ. The CDR3 sequence is 17 residues long. Here the CDR3 DNA reads TGCGCCAGCAGCCCCCTTCTGGGACAGTTGACTAACTATGGCTACACCTTC. Protein product: CASSPLLGQLTNYGYTF.

The rearrangement links TRBV18 to TRBJ1-6; D gene uncertain. The CDR3 totals 16 residues. From germline, CDR1 is KGHSH and CDR2 LQKENI. Trimming stripped 3 bases from V and 4 bases from J, with 13 bases between. This CDR3 is CASSPLADLYNSPLHF. In DNA, the CDR3 is TGTGCCAGCTCACCCTTAGCGGACTTATATAATTCACCCCTCCACTTT. Combining the CDR3 with reference TRBV18 and TRBJ1-6 gives the whole variable domain NAGVMQNPRHLVRRRGQEARLRCSPMKGHSHVYWYRQLPEEGLKFMVYLQKENIIDESGMPKERFSAEFPKEGPSILRIQQVVRGDSAAYFCASSPLADLYNSPLHFGNGTRLTVT.

V is TRBV25-1 and J is TRBJ2-3, with TRBD2 as a possible D gene (6 bases). Germline loops: CDR1 MGHDK, CDR2 SYGVNS. V was clipped by 5 bases and J by 6 bases, with 24 bases between them. The CDR3 covers 17 residues. This CDR3 is CASSPLGGAGQGDTQYF. The CDR3, as DNA: TGTGCCAGCAGTCCCCTTGGCGGGGCGGGGCAAGGCGATACGCAGTATTTT.

The chain uses TRBV18 and TRBJ2-2; 11 bases match TRBD2. V lost 2 bases and J lost 2; bases outside the gene matches: 1. CDR3 length equals 16 residues. Germline assignment: CDR1 KGHSH and CDR2 LQKENI. The CDR3: CASSPRLAGNTGELFF. Written as DNA, the CDR3 is TGTGCCAGCTCACCAAGACTAGCGGGAAACACCGGGGAGCTGTTTTTT.

This rearrangement joins TRBV28 to TRBJ1-1, with 7 bases that match TRBD1. V was pared by 7 bases and J by 2 bases, with 7 bases of the junction left unmatched. Germline V gene lookup returns CDR1 MDHEN and CDR2 SYDVKM. The CDR3 is 14 residues long. Here the CDR3 reads CASIQGGKNTEAFF. CDR3 in DNA: TGTGCCAGCATCCAGGGGGGGAAAAACACTGAAGCTTTCTTT.

The genes are TRBV7-9 and TRBJ2-7, with TRBD1 matching over 8 bases. V lost 5 bases to trimming and J lost 2 bases; unmatched junction nucleotides: 5. From germline, CDR1 is SEHNR and CDR2 FQNEAQ (reference sequence). CDR3 length: 14 amino acids. CDR3 loop: CASSRRTGTYEQYF. For the CDR3, the DNA is TGTGCCAGCAGCCGAAGGACAGGGACCTACGAGCAGTACTTC.

This clone was seen just once. This chain links TRBV4-2 with TRBJ2-3, with TRBD1 matching 10 bases. The CDR3 is 15 amino acids. Trimming took 3 bases from V and 4 from J; bases not matched to a gene: 4. Germline V lookup: CDR1 LGHNA, CDR2 YNFKEQ. CDR3 nucleotide sequence: TGTGCCAGCAGCCAGGGGACAGGGGTTCCAGATACGCAGTATTTT. This sequence encodes CASSQGTGVPDTQYF.

This clone occurred once. V usage is TRBV15 and J usage is TRBJ2-1; D not certain. V was cut by 5 bases and J by 0 bases, with 8 bases left in between. CDR3 size: 14 residues. From germline, CDR1 is LNHNV and CDR2 YYDKDF (reference sequence). Written as DNA, the CDR3 is TGTGCCACCAGCTGGCTTCGCTCCTACAATGAGCAGTTCTTC. It specifies CATSWLRSYNEQFF.

Regarding this clone: Other DNA sequences in the sample encode the same CDR3. V gene TRBV6-5 combines with J gene TRBJ1-1; D gene ambiguous. CDR3 length equals 13 residues. Germline CDR1 MNHEY, CDR2 SVGAGI. Trimming removed 6 bases from V and 1 base from J, with 9 bases in between. The DNA for the CDR3 is TGTGCCAGCAGCCCCCCCCAGAACACTGAAGCTTTCTTT. It is translated as CASSPPQNTEAFF.

This clone has only a few counts. The chain employs TRBV6-1 and TRBJ1-6; 11 bases are a match to TRBD1. Germline CDR1 MNHNS, CDR2 SASEGT. V lost 5 bases to trimming and J lost 9 bases; unmatched junction nucleotides: 6. The CDR3 extends over 15 amino acids. The CDR3 DNA is TGTGCCAGCAGTCTGTCCGGGACAGGGGGTTCACCCCTCCACTTT. This gives the protein CASSLSGTGGSPLHF.

The V gene is TRBV5-4, the J gene TRBJ1-6; a weak D match, TRBD1 (6 bases). The V gene's germline CDR1 is SGHNT and CDR2 YYREEE (reference sequence). The CDR3 is 14 residues long. V was pared by 4 bases and J by 6 bases, with 11 bases between. The chain's CDR3 is CASSPGGANSPLHF. The CDR3 bases are TGTGCCAGCAGCCCGGGGGGGGCTAATTCACCCCTCCACTTT.

The CDR3 sequence: CASSLRSRAFTGELFF. The CDR3 DNA sequence: TGTGCCAGCAGCTTGAGAAGCAGGGCTTTCACCGGGGAGCTGTTTTTT. This chain uses TRBV11-1 with TRBJ2-2, with D possibly matching TRBD1 (5 bases). With 3 bases removed from V and 4 bases from J, the gap between germline ends came to 15 bases. CDR3 length: 16 residues. Germline V gene sequence: CDR1 SGHAT, CDR2 FQDESV (reference sequence).

A single count supports this clone. The chain joins TRBV19 to TRBJ1-6, with 9 nucleotides matching TRBD1. This CDR3 region has 17 residues. The V and J ends lost 7 bases and 9 bases, in that order; junction bases with no gene match: 16. Per the germline V gene, CDR1 is LNHDA and CDR2 is SQIVND (reference sequence). CDR3 sequence: CASTISPLTGGGSPLHF. CDR3 coding DNA: TGTGCCAGTACCATATCCCCCTTGACAGGGGGTGGTTCACCCCTCCACTTT.

The gene calls are TRBV5-1 and TRBJ2-1; TRBD2 is a possible D gene (7 bases). In germline, CDR1 is SGHRS, CDR2 YFSETQ. CDR3 size: 16 residues. V was clipped by 0 bases and J by 8 bases, with 18 bases between them. For the CDR3, the DNA is TGCGCCAGCAGCTTGGAAGGCCAGGGGAGGGGAGATGAGCAGTTCTTC. It codes for CASSLEGQGRGDEQFF.

This clone has just one count. The V gene is TRBV10-3, the J gene TRBJ1-3, with unresolved D. Per the germline V gene, CDR1 is ENHRY and CDR2 is SYGVKD. This CDR3 spans 14 amino acids. Trimming shortened V by 5 bases and J by 1 base, and 9 bases separated the two germline ends. Here the CDR3 reads CAISSERSGNTIYF. In nucleotides, the CDR3 is TGTGCCATCAGTTCTGAGAGGTCTGGAAACACCATATATTTT.

CDR3 loop: CASSQTMNTEAFF. Here the CDR3 DNA reads TGTGCCAGCAGCCAAACCATGAACACTGAAGCTTTCTTT. This chain joins TRBV6-6 and TRBJ1-1, with unresolved D. Trimming took off 6 bases at V and 0 bases at J, with 8 bases between the two ends. From germline, CDR1 is MNHNY and CDR2 SVGAGI (reference sequence). The CDR3 loop spans 13 amino acids.

The chain recombines TRBV28 with TRBJ1-6; TRBD1 is a possible D gene (5 bases). Germline assignment: CDR1 MDHEN and CDR2 SYDVKM. Trimming shortened V by 2 bases and J by 8 bases, and 22 bases separated the two germline ends. The CDR3 is made up of 18 amino acids. Here the CDR3 DNA reads TGTGCCAGCAGTTTAGTGGGGCAGGGCCATGGACGGGATTCACCCCTCCACTTT. It yields the protein CASSLVGQGHGRDSPLHF.

This chain joins TRBV28 and TRBJ2-7; D possibly uses TRBD1 or TRBD2 (5 bases each). The CDR3 consists of 15 residues. Per germline, CDR1 MDHEN and CDR2 SYDVKM. The V end was cut by 7 bases, the J end by 1 base, with 17 bases between. The DNA of the CDR3 is TGTGCCAGCATCGACCCAGGGACCACATCCTACGAGCAGTACTTC. Amino acids: CASIDPGTTSYEQYF.

This clone showed up just a few times. The DNA for the CDR3 is TGTGCCAGCAGGGGACAGAGAAGCTCTGGAAACACCATATATTTT. Translation: CASRGQRSSGNTIYF. The chain links TRBV28 to TRBJ1-3, with TRBD1 identical over 7 bases. V shed 6 bases and J 0 bases; nucleotides not matched to a gene: 5. Germline CDR1 MDHEN, CDR2 SYDVKM. The CDR3 is made up of 15 amino acids.

The chain links TRBV18 to TRBJ1-5; 7 nucleotides agree with TRBD1. In germline, CDR1 is KGHSH, CDR2 LQKENI. V lost 4 bases, J lost 0 bases, and 12 bases stayed unmatched. This CDR3 is 18 amino acids long. The CDR3 sequence is CASSRDLGTAYSNQPQHF. The CDR3 DNA sequence: TGTGCCAGCTCACGCGATCTCGGGACAGCGTATAGCAATCAGCCCCAGCATTTT.